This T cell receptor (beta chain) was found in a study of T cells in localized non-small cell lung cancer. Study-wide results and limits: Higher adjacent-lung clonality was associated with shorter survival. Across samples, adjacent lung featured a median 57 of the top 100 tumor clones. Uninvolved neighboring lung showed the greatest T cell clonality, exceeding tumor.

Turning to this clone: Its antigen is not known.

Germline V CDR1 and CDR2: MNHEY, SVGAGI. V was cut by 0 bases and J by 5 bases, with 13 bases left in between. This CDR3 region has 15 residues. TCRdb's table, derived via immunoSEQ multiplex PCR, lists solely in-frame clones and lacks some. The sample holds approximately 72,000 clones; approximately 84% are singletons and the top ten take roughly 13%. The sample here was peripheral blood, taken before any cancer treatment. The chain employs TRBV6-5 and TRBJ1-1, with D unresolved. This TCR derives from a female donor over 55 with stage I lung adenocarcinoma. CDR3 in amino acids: CASSYSYGVGTEAFF. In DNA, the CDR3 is TGTGCCAGCAGTTACTCTTACGGGGTAGGGACTGAAGCTTTCTTT.